The sequence of this T cell receptor beta chain was determined in a study of CD8 T cells in ankylosing spondylitis. Study observations and caveats: Prior work had noted some motif variants in reactive arthritis blood and synovial fluid. Apparently characteristic of ankylosing spondylitis blood was a TCR beta motif (under ten highly homologous variants). In ankylosing spondylitis patients, matched synovial fluid reportedly showed significant enrichment of disease-linked clones. Disease-linked clones bore a CD8+ phenotype, appearing relatively rarely in peripheral blood.

The ends lost 7 bases at V and 4 bases at J; junction bases unmatched: 9. This CDR3 region has 16 residues. This clonotype was detected only a few times. Its matching antigen is unknown. By quantitative 5'-RACE with molecular barcodes, the TCR beta libraries were made. TCRdb itself ran the 5' RACE reads through MiXCR, one entry per CDR3 protein. Of about 450,000 distinct CDR3 sequences in the sample, roughly a quarter were seen once. The V call is TRBV12-3 or TRBV12-4, the J call TRBJ2-1; the match to TRBD2 covers 11 bases. The specimen sequenced was blood, either unsorted or a sorted T cell fraction (not recorded which). The receptor was isolated from a male donor with ankylosing spondylitis. The CDR3 bases are TGTGCCAGCACGGGAGATAGCGGGAGGGCATACAATGAGCAGTTCTTC. This encodes CASTGDSGRAYNEQFF.